The clone carrying this T cell receptor (beta chain) counts as medium-sized (0.01 to 0.1%). Semi-nested PCR with Nested Universal Primer A followed constant-region reverse priming of full-length variable regions. TCRdb used MiXCR to reprocess the 5' RACE reads, holding one entry per CDR3 protein. The sample lists fewer than 50,000 distinct CDR3 sequences, more than 20% occurring once. Germline lookup yields CDR1 SGHRS and CDR2 YFSETQ. CDR3 length equals 13 residues. Trimming took 7 bases from V and 7 from J; bases not matched to a gene: 6. Cells sorted as Tregs were CD4+, CD25+ and CD127-/low. The TCR was taken from a female donor with breast cancer. The V gene is TRBV5-1, the J gene TRBJ2-1; 9 nucleotides align to TRBD1. The sample taken for sequencing was Tregs sorted from a lymph node. The CDR3 is CASGGTGRNEQFF. The CDR3 DNA reads as TGCGCCAGCGGGGGGACAGGGCGGAATGAGCAGTTCTTC. Variable domain in full (rest from reference TRBV5-1 and TRBJ2-1): KAGVTQTPRYLIKTRGQQVTLSCSPISGHRSVSWYQQTPGQGLQFLFEYFSETQRNKGNFPGRFSGRQFSNSRSEMNVSTLELGDSALYLCASGGTGRNEQFFGPGTRLTVL.